The 7 T cell receptor beta chains given below trace back to one sample, sequenced in a study of tumor and adjacent non-tumor tissue in lung cancer. Three rounds of nested PCR, following a modified ARM-PCR protocol, produced the TCRbeta library. MiXCR was run by TCRdb on the multiplex PCR reads, yielding one entry per CDR3 protein. The sample lists 120,000 or so distinct CDR3 sequences; over 70% were seen once. This sample's RNA came from whole unsorted tissue. Sequencing used lung tumor tissue. These receptors came from a man between 65 and 85 years old with non-small cell lung cancer.

On this clonotype itself: One end of the junction varies from germline; a read error may be responsible. The J gene is TRBJ1-5, the V gene TRBV20-1; D might be TRBD1 (6 bases). Germline loops: CDR1 DFQATT, CDR2 SNEGSKA (reference sequence). This CDR3 region has 14 residues. In DNA, the CDR3 is TGTAGTGCTCAAATACCAGGGGACAATCTGCCCCAGCATTTT. This gives the protein CSAQIPGDNLPQHF.

In the case of this clonotype: A much more abundant neighbour one base away suggests this may be a read error. V is TRBV20-1 and J is TRBJ2-1; D not certain. This CDR3 is built from 15 residues. The V end lost 0 bases, the J end lost 5 bases, and 14 bases lay between the germline ends. Germline V CDR1 and CDR2: DFQATT, SNEGSKA (reference sequence). CDR3 amino acids: CSARDPARTNNEQFF. CDR3 coding DNA: TGCAGTGCTAGAGACCCCGCCCGGACCAACAATGAGCAGTTCTTC.

As regards this clonotype: A much larger clone sits a single nucleotide away, making a read error possible. The V call is TRBV5-1, the J call TRBJ1-4; 7 nucleotides match TRBD1. Germline loops: CDR1 SGHRS, CDR2 YFSETQ. The CDR3 spans 15 residues. The CDR3 protein is CASSWGTATNEELFF. The CDR3 DNA reads TGCGCCAGCAGCTGGGGGACAGCAACTAATGAAGAACTGTTTTTT.

On this clonotype: The junction differs from germline at one of its ends, possibly a read error. This chain uses TRBV29-1 with TRBJ2-5; D not resolved. Looked up from germline, CDR1 is SQVTM and CDR2 is ANQGSEA. There are 13 residues in the CDR3. CDR3 in DNA: TGCAGCTTGGCCGGCAGGTTCCAAGAGATCCAGAACTTC. Protein: CSLAGRFQEIQNF.

As to this clonotype: At one end, the junction sequence differs from germline, possibly due to a read error. The V gene is TRBV11-1, the J gene TRBJ2-7; tentatively, D is TRBD1 (5 bases). Germline CDR1 SGHAT, CDR2 FQDESV (reference sequence). The CDR3 contains 15 residues. This CDR3 reads CASRLGGAQVREQYF. Here the CDR3 DNA reads TGTGCCAGCAGATTAGGTGGGGCCCAGGTTCGCGAGCAGTACTTC.

Worth noting for this clonotype: A much larger clone sits a single nucleotide away, making a read error possible. The chain is built from TRBV5-1 and TRBJ1-2; D unclear. This CDR3 spans 13 amino acids. The V gene lost 4 bases and the J gene lost 6 bases, with 13 bases spanning the gap. From germline, CDR1 is SGHRS and CDR2 YFSETQ. The CDR3, as DNA: TGCGCCAGCAGCATTGAGTGGGCCCATGGCTACACCTTC. It translates to CASSIEWAHGYTF.

With regard to this clonotype: Compared with germline, one end of the junction differs, possibly owing to a read error. This chain links TRBV10-3 with TRBJ2-1; D may be TRBD2 (6 bases). CDR3 length equals 18 residues. Germline V CDR1 and CDR2: ENHRY, SYGVKD. CDR3 region: CATSSNSSRAGTYSEQFF. CDR3 bases: TGTGCCACCAGTTCCAATTCCTCGCGGGCGGGAACCTACAGTGAGCAGTTCTTC.